The 8 T cell receptor beta chains presented below share a single source sample, sequenced in a study of cytomegalovirus exposure and HLA in healthy donors (dated by TCRdb to 2015 to 2018). Library construction relied on the immunoSEQ multiplex PCR assay. For the multiplex PCR, a mixture combining 60 forward primers for TCR Vbeta segments and 13 reverse primers for TCR Jbeta segments was used. TCRdb took this table from immuneACCESS and kept in-frame rearrangements with V and J called. Such tables lack part of the clones; where checked against another copy, unresolved V genes explain under half of the gap, and the rest is unexplained. The sample table shows roughly 95,000 clones, and approximately 80% are seen once. The ten most abundant clones make up 4% to 5.5% of the sample. Sequenced material: PBMCs. The receptor source for this set is a man aged 30-40 years in good health and CMV-seropositive.

This rearrangement joins TRBV5-4 to TRBJ2-1, with D perhaps TRBD1 (5 bases). The germline V and J ends were trimmed by 4 bases and 0 bases, with 11 bases remaining between them. Looked up from germline, CDR1 is SGHNT and CDR2 is YYREEE (reference sequence). CDR3 length: 15 amino acids. The CDR3, as DNA: TGTGCCAGCAGCCCCAGCCAGGGCTCCTACAATGAGCAGTTCTTC. This codes for CASSPSQGSYNEQFF.

The chain is built from TRBV4-1 and TRBJ2-7; no definite D call. The germline gives CDR1 MGHRA, CDR2 YSYEKL. The V and J ends lost 2 bases and 3 bases respectively, with 11 bases between them. The CDR3 length is 14 residues. CDR3: CASSQHSLYYEQYF. The DNA of the CDR3 is TGCGCCAGCAGCCAACATTCCCTCTACTACGAGCAGTACTTC.

The chain couples TRBV10-3 to TRBJ1-1; 9 positions agree with TRBD1. The CDR3 loop spans 15 amino acids. J gave up 8 bases and V 4 bases, and 11 bases lay outside the gene matches. Per germline, CDR1 ENHRY and CDR2 SYGVKD. CDR3 in DNA: TGTGCCATCAGTGGCCGGGACAGGGAGCAGAGGGAAGCTTTCTTT. Translated, it gives CAISGRDREQREAFF.

V usage is TRBV5-5 and J usage is TRBJ2-3; perhaps TRBD2 as D (6 bases). Germline V gene data show CDR1 as SGHKS and CDR2 as YYEKEE (reference sequence). The length of the CDR3 is 15 residues. V was clipped by 1 base and J by 2 bases, with 11 bases between them. In DNA form, the CDR3 reads TGTGCCAGCAGCTTGAGGCGGGGCTTCACAGATACGCAGTATTTT. It translates to CASSLRRGFTDTQYF.

The chain links TRBV6-5 to TRBJ2-3; D gene ambiguous. Germline V gene data show CDR1 as MNHEY and CDR2 as SVGAGI. The V and J ends lost 0 bases and 1 base respectively, with 5 bases between them. The CDR3 sequence is 14 residues long. The CDR3 protein is CASSYSEGTDTQYF. CDR3 coding DNA: TGTGCCAGCAGTTACTCAGAGGGCACAGATACGCAGTATTTT.

This clone has more than one count but fewer than ten. The chain employs TRBV11-2 and TRBJ1-6; D uncertain. V lost 7 bases and J lost 7, with 14 bases in between. The CDR3 is made up of 14 amino acids. From germline, CDR1 is SGHAT and CDR2 FQNNGV. As DNA, the CDR3 is TGTGCCAGCACCCGATTGGCAGAAAATTCACCCCTCCACTTT. Translating it yields CASTRLAENSPLHF.

This clone was found a few times. V usage is TRBV5-8 and J usage is TRBJ2-1; no firm D call. The V gene lost 4 bases and the J gene lost 4 bases, with 12 bases spanning the gap. The CDR3 extends over 14 amino acids. Per germline, CDR1 SGHTS and CDR2 YDEGEE. CDR3 sequence reads: CASSLSGPYNEQFF. DNA of the CDR3: TGTGCCAGCAGCCTAAGTGGGCCGTACAATGAGCAGTTCTTC.

This clone has a single count. The rearrangement uses TRBV28 and TRBJ1-5, with 7 bases matching TRBD1. CDR3 length: 14 residues. Germline V CDR1 and CDR2: MDHEN, SYDVKM. The V segment lost 6 bases and the J segment 1 base; nucleotides outside the gene matches: 3. The chain's CDR3 is CASSDRASNQPQHF. CDR3 nucleotides: TGTGCCAGCAGCGACAGGGCCAGCAATCAGCCCCAGCATTTT.